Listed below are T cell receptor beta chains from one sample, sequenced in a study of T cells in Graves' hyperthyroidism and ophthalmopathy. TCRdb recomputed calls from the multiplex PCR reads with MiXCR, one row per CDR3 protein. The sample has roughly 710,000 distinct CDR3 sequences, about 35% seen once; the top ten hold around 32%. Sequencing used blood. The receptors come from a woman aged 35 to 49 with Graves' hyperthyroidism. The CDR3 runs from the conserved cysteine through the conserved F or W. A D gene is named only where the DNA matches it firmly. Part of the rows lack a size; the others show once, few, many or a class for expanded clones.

CDR3 DNA: TGTGCCAGCAGGATGGGACAGGTGCAAGAGACCCAGTACTTC
CDR3 protein: CASRMGQVQETQYF
J gene: TRBJ2-5
V gene: TRBV2
D gene: TRBD1
clone size: many

CDR3 DNA: TGTGCCAGCTTAGTGGTTCAGGGGTATTCACCCCTCCACTTT
CDR3 protein: CASLVVQGYSPLHF
J gene: TRBJ1-6
V gene: TRBV25-1
D gene: .
clone size: .

CDR3 DNA: TGTGCCATCAGTTACTCGCAGGGGACGTTAGAGACCCAGTACTTC
CDR3 protein: CAISYSQGTLETQYF
J gene: TRBJ2-5
V gene: TRBV10-3
D gene: .
clone size: .

CDR3 DNA: TGCGCCAGCAGCCAGAGACAGGGGGGCACTGAAGCTTTCTTT
CDR3 protein: CASSQRQGGTEAFF
J gene: TRBJ1-1
V gene: TRBV4-1
D gene: TRBD1
clone size: few

CDR3 DNA: TGTGCCAGCAGTAAAAGGACAGGGGTTGGAAACACCATATATTTT
CDR3 protein: CASSKRTGVGNTIYF
J gene: TRBJ1-3
V gene: TRBV25-1
D gene: TRBD1
clone size: .

CDR3 DNA: TGTGCCACCGGGGGCTCTGGAAACACCATATATTTT
CDR3 protein: CATGGSGNTIYF
J gene: TRBJ1-3
V gene: TRBV10-3
D gene: .
clone size: many

CDR3 DNA: TGTGCCAGTAGCCTTGATGTGTTTTCCTACGAGCAGTACTTC
CDR3 protein: CASSLDVFSYEQYF
J gene: TRBJ2-7
V gene: TRBV19
D gene: .
clone size: .

CDR3 DNA: TGTGCCAGCAGCTACAGGGGGGGAACCTACGAGCAGTACTTC
CDR3 protein: CASSYRGGTYEQYF
J gene: TRBJ2-7
V gene: TRBV7-2
D gene: .
clone size: many

CDR3 DNA: TGTGCCAGCAGCTTAGGGGACCATCAAGAGACCCAGTACTTC
CDR3 protein: CASSLGDHQETQYF
J gene: TRBJ2-5
V gene: TRBV7-2
D gene: .
clone size: few

CDR3 DNA: TGTGCCAGCAGCGCCATACCGATGGGGGCAGGGATGAACACTGAAGCTTTCTTT
CDR3 protein: CASSAIPMGAGMNTEAFF
J gene: TRBJ1-1
V gene: TRBV15
D gene: .
clone size: .

CDR3 DNA: TGTGCCACCAGCAGAACCCGACAGGGGGGAGTGGCCCAGTACTTC
CDR3 protein: CATSRTRQGGVAQYF
J gene: TRBJ2-5
V gene: TRBV15
D gene: TRBD1
clone size: once

CDR3 DNA: TGTGCCAGCAGCCCAGGGGGTCTAGTCTACGAGCAGTACTTC
CDR3 protein: CASSPGGLVYEQYF
J gene: TRBJ2-7
V gene: TRBV14
D gene: TRBD1
clone size: .

CDR3 DNA: TGCAGTGCAGGAGTCGGGGGGCTTCGGGAAAAACTGTTTTTT
CDR3 protein: CSAGVGGLREKLFF
J gene: TRBJ1-4
V gene: TRBV20-1
D gene: .
clone size: many

CDR3 DNA: TGTGCCAGTAGTATTGGTGGCAGGGGTTATAATCAGCCCCAGCATTTT
CDR3 protein: CASSIGGRGYNQPQHF
J gene: TRBJ1-5
V gene: TRBV19
D gene: .
clone size: many

CDR3 DNA: TGTGCCAGCAGCTTGGTAGCGGGAGAGACCCAGTACTTC
CDR3 protein: CASSLVAGETQYF
J gene: TRBJ2-5
V gene: TRBV5-6
D gene: TRBD2
clone size: many

CDR3 DNA: TGCAGCGTTGGGGGGGACGACTCTGGAAACACCATATATTTT
CDR3 protein: CSVGGDDSGNTIYF
J gene: TRBJ1-3
V gene: TRBV29-1
D gene: .
clone size: many

CDR3 DNA: TGTGCCAGCAGCCGGCAGGGCGGGGGGAACACTGAAGCTTTCTTT
CDR3 protein: CASSRQGGGNTEAFF
J gene: TRBJ1-1
V gene: TRBV6-5
D gene: .
clone size: few

CDR3 DNA: TGTGCCATCAGTGAGCAGGGGAGAAGGAGCGGCTACACCTTC
CDR3 protein: CAISEQGRRSGYTF
J gene: TRBJ1-2
V gene: TRBV10-3
D gene: .
clone size: many

CDR3 DNA: TGTGCCACCAGTGATTTCGACAGCTTGGGGGAGACCCAGTACTTC
CDR3 protein: CATSDFDSLGETQYF
J gene: TRBJ2-5
V gene: TRBV24-1
D gene: .
clone size: many

CDR3 DNA: TGTGCCAGCAGCCAGACAGGGGAGCGGTACGAGCAGTACTTC
CDR3 protein: CASSQTGERYEQYF
J gene: TRBJ2-7
V gene: TRBV7-9
D gene: TRBD1
clone size: once

CDR3 DNA: TGTGCCAGCAGTTTCCGGGGGAAGGCTCGGGATGGCTACACCTTC
CDR3 protein: CASSFRGKARDGYTF
J gene: TRBJ1-2
V gene: TRBV6-5
D gene: .
clone size: many

CDR3 DNA: TGTGCCAGCAGTTTTAGGGTAGCGGGAGGACAAGAGACCCAGTACTTC
CDR3 protein: CASSFRVAGGQETQYF
J gene: TRBJ2-5
V gene: TRBV12-3/TRBV12-4
D gene: TRBD2
clone size: few

CDR3 DNA: TGTGCCAGCAGTGATGACAGTAATCAGCCCCAGCATTTT
CDR3 protein: CASSDDSNQPQHF
J gene: TRBJ1-5
V gene: TRBV2
D gene: .
clone size: many

CDR3 DNA: TGTGCCAGCAGCTTGGGGCAGGTGAACACCATATATTTT
CDR3 protein: CASSLGQVNTIYF
J gene: TRBJ1-3
V gene: TRBV13
D gene: .
clone size: .

CDR3 DNA: TGTGCCAGCCGCCTCGAGACGAACACCGGGGAGCTGTTTTTT
CDR3 protein: CASRLETNTGELFF
J gene: TRBJ2-2
V gene: TRBV2
D gene: .
clone size: few

CDR3 DNA: TGCAGTGCCGGAGAAACAGGGGTCAGAGCTTTCTTT
CDR3 protein: CSAGETGVRAFF
J gene: TRBJ1-1
V gene: TRBV20-1
D gene: TRBD1
clone size: many

CDR3 DNA: TGTGCCAGCAGCGGGGGGCGAGATAATTCACCCCTCCACTTT
CDR3 protein: CASSGGRDNSPLHF
J gene: TRBJ1-6
V gene: TRBV7-2
D gene: .
clone size: .

CDR3 DNA: TGCGCCAGCAGTGAGTCCGGGACTAGCAAGGAGACCCAGTACTTC
CDR3 protein: CASSESGTSKETQYF
J gene: TRBJ2-5
V gene: TRBV10-2
D gene: TRBD2
clone size: many

CDR3 DNA: TGTGCCAGCGCCTGGCAGGGGGCCTACGAGCAGTACTTC
CDR3 protein: CASAWQGAYEQYF
J gene: TRBJ2-7
V gene: TRBV6-6
D gene: TRBD1
clone size: many

CDR3 DNA: TGTGCCAGCAGCTTTTTACTAGCGGGGGGTAGCAATGAGCAGTACTTC
CDR3 protein: CASSFLLAGGSNEQYF
J gene: TRBJ2-7
V gene: TRBV7-8
D gene: TRBD2
clone size: .

CDR3 DNA: TGTGCCAGCAGATCCACGGGACTTTCCTCCTACGAGCAGTACTTC
CDR3 protein: CASRSTGLSSYEQYF
J gene: TRBJ2-7
V gene: TRBV25-1
D gene: .
clone size: .

CDR3 DNA: TGTGCCAGCAGCCAACGTGGGGGGGGATACGAGCAGTACTTC
CDR3 protein: CASSQRGGGYEQYF
J gene: TRBJ2-7
V gene: TRBV4-2
D gene: TRBD2
clone size: few

CDR3 DNA: TGTGCCATCAGTCCGGCCAGGGAAGGAACTGAAGCTTTCTTT
CDR3 protein: CAISPAREGTEAFF
J gene: TRBJ1-1
V gene: TRBV10-3
D gene: .
clone size: once

CDR3 DNA: TGCGCCAGCAGCGAACAGGGGGGATTCTACACCTTC
CDR3 protein: CASSEQGGFYTF
J gene: TRBJ1-2
V gene: TRBV5-1
D gene: TRBD1
clone size: .

CDR3 DNA: TGTGCCAGCAGCTTAGGTGCAGCCCAAGAGACCCAGTACTTC
CDR3 protein: CASSLGAAQETQYF
J gene: TRBJ2-5
V gene: TRBV7-9
D gene: .
clone size: many

CDR3 DNA: TGTGCCAGCAGCGTAGGGGCAGGGGGGGAGACCCAGTACTTC
CDR3 protein: CASSVGAGGETQYF
J gene: TRBJ2-5
V gene: TRBV9
D gene: .
clone size: few

CDR3 DNA: TGTCCCAGCAGCTTAGCCCCCAGACAGGGGGAAAACTATGGCTACACCTTC
CDR3 protein: CPSSLAPRQGENYGYTF
J gene: TRBJ1-2
V gene: TRBV7-2
D gene: TRBD1
clone size: .

CDR3 DNA: TGTGCCAGCAGCCACCGGGAGCACTCCTACGAGCAGTACTTC
CDR3 protein: CASSHREHSYEQYF
J gene: TRBJ2-7
V gene: TRBV7-9
D gene: .
clone size: .

CDR3 DNA: TGTGCCAGCACCTTGCCTGGGGGAACCACTGAAGCTTTCTTT
CDR3 protein: CASTLPGGTTEAFF
J gene: TRBJ1-1
V gene: TRBV7-2
D gene: .
clone size: many

CDR3 DNA: TGCGCCAGCAGCCAGAGCCGGGACAGGGTGGTAGAGACCCAGTACTTC
CDR3 protein: CASSQSRDRVVETQYF
J gene: TRBJ2-5
V gene: TRBV7-3
D gene: TRBD1
clone size: .

CDR3 DNA: TGTGCCAGCAGCCCACCCCCAGTGGGCTACACCTTC
CDR3 protein: CASSPPPVGYTF
J gene: TRBJ1-2
V gene: TRBV7-9
D gene: .
clone size: many

CDR3 DNA: TGTGCCAGCAGCTCGGCGACTACTAATGAAAAACTGTTTTTT
CDR3 protein: CASSSATTNEKLFF
J gene: TRBJ1-4
V gene: TRBV7-9
D gene: .
clone size: many

CDR3 DNA: TGTGCCAGCACCCCCCGGGGGGAAGAGACCCAGTACTTC
CDR3 protein: CASTPRGEETQYF
J gene: TRBJ2-5
V gene: TRBV7-9
D gene: TRBD2
clone size: .

CDR3 DNA: TGCGCCAGCAGCTTGCTTCGCCCGGGGATGGAGACCCAGTACTTC
CDR3 protein: CASSLLRPGMETQYF
J gene: TRBJ2-5
V gene: TRBV5-1
D gene: .
clone size: few

CDR3 DNA: TGTGCCAGCAGCTTAGGGGTGCGGAACACTGAAGCTTTCTTT
CDR3 protein: CASSLGVRNTEAFF
J gene: TRBJ1-1
V gene: TRBV7-9
D gene: .
clone size: many

CDR3 DNA: TGTGCCAGCAGCTTAATTCGGGGGGTTTACCAAGAGACCCAGTACTTC
CDR3 protein: CASSLIRGVYQETQYF
J gene: TRBJ2-5
V gene: TRBV7-6
D gene: TRBD2
clone size: many

CDR3 DNA: TGTGCCAGCAGCTTAGACAGAATCAATCAGCCCCAGCATTTT
CDR3 protein: CASSLDRINQPQHF
J gene: TRBJ1-5
V gene: TRBV5-8
D gene: .
clone size: many

CDR3 DNA: TGTGCCAGCAGTCGGGGACAGGGTGGCAATCAGCCCCAGCATTTT
CDR3 protein: CASSRGQGGNQPQHF
J gene: TRBJ1-5
V gene: TRBV7-2
D gene: TRBD1
clone size: many